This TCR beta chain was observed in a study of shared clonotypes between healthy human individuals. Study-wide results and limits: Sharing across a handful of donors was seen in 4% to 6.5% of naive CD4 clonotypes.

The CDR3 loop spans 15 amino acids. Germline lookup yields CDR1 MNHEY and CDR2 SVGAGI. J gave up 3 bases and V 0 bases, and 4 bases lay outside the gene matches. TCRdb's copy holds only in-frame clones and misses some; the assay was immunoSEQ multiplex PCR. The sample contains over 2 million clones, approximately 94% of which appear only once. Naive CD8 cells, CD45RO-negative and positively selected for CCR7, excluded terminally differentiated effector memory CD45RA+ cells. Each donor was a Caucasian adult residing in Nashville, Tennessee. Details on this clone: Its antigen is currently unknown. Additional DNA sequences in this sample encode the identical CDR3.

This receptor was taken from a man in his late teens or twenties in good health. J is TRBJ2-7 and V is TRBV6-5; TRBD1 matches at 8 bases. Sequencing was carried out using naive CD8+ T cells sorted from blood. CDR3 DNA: TGTGCCAGCAGTTACTCAGGGACAGGCCTCTACGAGCAGTACTTC. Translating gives CASSYSGTGLYEQYF.